This is a list of T cell receptor beta chains from one sample in a study of blood T cell repertoires in COVID-19. Sequencing used immunoSEQ multiplex PCR; TCRdb keeps in-frame clones, though not all of them. The sample lists about 150,000 clones, about 89% occurring once. The sequenced sample consisted of peripheral blood. These receptors were obtained from a man aged 50-59 years with acute or convalescent COVID-19. Both conserved end residues are part of each CDR3. A D gene is named only where the DNA matches it firmly. Clone size is given for some rows only: seen once, a few or many times, or a class if the clone is expanded.

D gene: -; clone size: -; J gene: TRBJ1-1; V gene: TRBV9; CDR3 DNA: TGTGCCAGCAGCGTAGGGGGAGTTACTAACACTGAAGCTTTCTTT; CDR3 protein: CASSVGGVTNTEAFF
D gene: TRBD1; clone size: once; J gene: TRBJ1-1; V gene: TRBV6-5; CDR3 DNA: TGTGCCAGCAGTTCCCCCGGACAGGGGGCCACTGAAGCTTTCTTT; CDR3 protein: CASSSPGQGATEAFF
D gene: -; clone size: -; J gene: TRBJ2-5; V gene: TRBV7-8; CDR3 DNA: TGTGCCAGCAGTCTCCTAGGAGGGACCTCAGGAGTGACCCAGTACTTC; CDR3 protein: CASSLLGGTSGVTQYF
D gene: -; clone size: -; J gene: TRBJ2-7; V gene: TRBV10-3; CDR3 DNA: TGTGCCACTGCGGGGGACACAGAGCAGTACTTC; CDR3 protein: CATAGDTEQYF
D gene: -; clone size: -; J gene: TRBJ1-1; V gene: TRBV6-5; CDR3 DNA: TGTGCCAGCAGTTACGGGGGGAGCACTGAAGCTTTCTTT; CDR3 protein: CASSYGGSTEAFF
D gene: -; clone size: -; J gene: TRBJ2-1; V gene: TRBV20-1; CDR3 DNA: TGCAGTGCTAGTCCCAACAATGAGCAGTTCTTC; CDR3 protein: CSASPNNEQFF
D gene: -; clone size: -; J gene: TRBJ1-1; V gene: TRBV5-6; CDR3 DNA: TGTGCCAGCAGCTTGGGCAGGGACACTGAAGCTTTCTTT; CDR3 protein: CASSLGRDTEAFF
D gene: TRBD1; clone size: -; J gene: TRBJ1-4; V gene: TRBV6-6; CDR3 DNA: TGTGCCAGCAGCTCGGGACAGCCTAATGAAAAACTGTTTTTT; CDR3 protein: CASSSGQPNEKLFF
D gene: -; clone size: -; J gene: TRBJ1-1; V gene: TRBV28; CDR3 DNA: TGTGCCAGCAGTTTAAACGGAGGCATGAGCTCTGAAGCTTTCTTT; CDR3 protein: CASSLNGGMSSEAFF
D gene: -; clone size: -; J gene: TRBJ2-5; V gene: TRBV29-1; CDR3 DNA: TGCAGCGTCGAGACAGGATTATTTGAGACCCAGTACTTC; CDR3 protein: CSVETGLFETQYF
D gene: -; clone size: -; J gene: TRBJ2-1; V gene: TRBV7-3; CDR3 DNA: TGTGCCAGCAGCTCTAACGGGAGTCGCAACAATGAGCAGTTCTTC; CDR3 protein: CASSSNGSRNNEQFF
D gene: -; clone size: -; J gene: TRBJ1-1; V gene: TRBV4-1; CDR3 DNA: TGCGCCAGCAGCCAAGATTGGGGGCAAGGGAACACTGAAGCTTTCTTT; CDR3 protein: CASSQDWGQGNTEAFF
D gene: -; clone size: -; J gene: TRBJ2-3; V gene: TRBV6-5; CDR3 DNA: TGTGCCAGCAGTATCGGGACTAGCACAGATACGCAGTATTTT; CDR3 protein: CASSIGTSTDTQYF
D gene: TRBD1; clone size: -; J gene: TRBJ2-7; V gene: TRBV28; CDR3 DNA: TGTGCCAGCAGTACAGGGGTCGGATCCTACGAGCAGTACTTC; CDR3 protein: CASSTGVGSYEQYF
D gene: -; clone size: once; J gene: TRBJ1-2; V gene: TRBV29-1; CDR3 DNA: TGCAGCGTTGAAGAGGGCAACAGTGGCTACACCTTC; CDR3 protein: CSVEEGNSGYTF
D gene: -; clone size: -; J gene: TRBJ1-5; V gene: TRBV7-9; CDR3 DNA: TGTGCCAGCAGCCCCCGGGACATAAATCAGCCCCAGCATTTT; CDR3 protein: CASSPRDINQPQHF
D gene: TRBD1; clone size: -; J gene: TRBJ1-1; V gene: TRBV12-3/TRBV12-4; CDR3 DNA: TGTGCCAGCAGTCCGACAGGGCCCACTGAAGCTTTCTTT; CDR3 protein: CASSPTGPTEAFF
D gene: TRBD1; clone size: -; J gene: TRBJ1-4; V gene: TRBV5-1; CDR3 DNA: TGCGCCAGCAGCGGAACAGGGGGCGCCAATAGTGAAAAACTGTTTTTT; CDR3 protein: CASSGTGGANSEKLFF
D gene: -; clone size: -; J gene: TRBJ1-6; V gene: TRBV6-6; CDR3 DNA: TGTGCCAGCGCCCGGGGGGACTATAATTCACCCCTCCACTTT; CDR3 protein: CASARGDYNSPLHF
D gene: -; clone size: -; J gene: TRBJ1-2; V gene: TRBV28; CDR3 DNA: TGTGCCAGCAGGCCGGGGGGGAATCCCTATGGCTACACCTTC; CDR3 protein: CASRPGGNPYGYTF
D gene: -; clone size: -; J gene: TRBJ1-1; V gene: TRBV28; CDR3 DNA: TGTGCCAGCTCCGGAGGCGGGTATGACACTGAAGCTTTCTTT; CDR3 protein: CASSGGGYDTEAFF
D gene: -; clone size: few; J gene: TRBJ2-1; V gene: TRBV3-1/TRBV3-2; CDR3 DNA: TGTGCCAGCAGCCAAGGAGCGAACAATGAGCAGTTCTTC; CDR3 protein: CASSQGANNEQFF
D gene: TRBD2; clone size: -; J gene: TRBJ2-7; V gene: TRBV28; CDR3 DNA: TGTGCCAGCAGTTCGGATAGCGGGCCGGAACCCTACGAGCAGTACTTC; CDR3 protein: CASSSDSGPEPYEQYF